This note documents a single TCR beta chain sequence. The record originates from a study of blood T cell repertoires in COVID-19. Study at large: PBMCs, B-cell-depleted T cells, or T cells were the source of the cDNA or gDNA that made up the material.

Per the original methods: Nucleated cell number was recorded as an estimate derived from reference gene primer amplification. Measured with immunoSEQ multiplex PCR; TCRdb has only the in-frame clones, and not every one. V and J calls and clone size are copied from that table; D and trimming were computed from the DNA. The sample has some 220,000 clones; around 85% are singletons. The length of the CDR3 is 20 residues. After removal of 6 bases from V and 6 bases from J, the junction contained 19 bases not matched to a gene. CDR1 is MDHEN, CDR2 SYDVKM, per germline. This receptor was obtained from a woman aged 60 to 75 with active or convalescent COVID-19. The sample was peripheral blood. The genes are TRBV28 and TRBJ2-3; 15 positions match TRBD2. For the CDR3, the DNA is TGTGCCAGCAGACTGACAGGAAACTTAGGACTAGCGGGGGGGCTGGATACGCAGTATTTT. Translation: CASRLTGNLGLAGGLDTQYF.